Each of the 26 T cell receptor beta chains below was sequenced from the same sample in a study of T-cell memory formation after mild COVID-19. Each CDR3 protein gets one entry after TCRdb re-called the 5' RACE reads with MiXCR. Among approximately 340,000 distinct CDR3 sequences, approximately 15% were seen once, and the ten largest hold under 25%. Sample: PBMCs or a T cell subset sorted from them (not recorded which). The receptors originated from a man between 18 and 29 years old who had mild COVID-19 (a few samples of this study predate the infection). Cell type and time point are not known.

The chain combines TRBV12-3 or TRBV12-4 with TRBJ1-5; 7 nucleotides align to TRBD1. The V and J ends lost 4 bases and 0 bases, in that order; junction bases with no gene match: 12. This CDR3 region has 18 residues. The CDR3: CASSSRQGRSYSNQPQHF. In DNA form, the CDR3 reads TGTGCCAGCAGTTCAAGACAGGGTCGGAGTTATAGCAATCAGCCCCAGCATTTT.

The chain couples TRBV6-5 to TRBJ2-7; D unresolved. The CDR3 totals 15 residues. The V end lost 7 bases, the J end lost 2 bases, and 18 bases lay between the germline ends. The germline gives CDR1 MNHEY, CDR2 SVGAGI. The CDR3 is CASTRSGTGTYEQYF. The CDR3 region has the DNA TGTGCCAGCACCCGCTCTGGTACTGGGACCTACGAGCAGTACTTC.

At least ten counts were recorded for this clonotype. The chain links TRBV12-5 to TRBJ2-7; TRBD1 might be the D (6 bases). The CDR3 runs to 16 residues. Trimming cost V 6 bases and J 3 bases, with 21 bases left between them. Germline V CDR1 and CDR2: LGHNT, FRNRAP. As DNA, the CDR3 is TGTGCTAGTGGAGATTATCCGGGACACCTCAACTACGAGCAGTACTTC. Translating it yields CASGDYPGHLNYEQYF. Based on the CDR3 plus reference TRBV12-5 and TRBJ2-7, the full variable domain is DARVTQTPRHKVTEMGQEVTMRCQPILGHNTVFWYRQTMMQGLELLAYFRNRAPLDDSGMPKDRFSAEMPDATLATLKIQPSEPRDSAVYFCASGDYPGHLNYEQYFGPGTRLTVT.

The sample holds a few counts of this clonotype. This sequence joins TRBV24-1 and TRBJ2-6; D is perhaps TRBD1 (6 bases). The CDR3 is made up of 14 amino acids. CDR1 is KGHDR and CDR2 is SFDVKD in the germline V gene. With 5 bases removed from V and 8 bases from J, the gap between germline ends came to 12 bases. The CDR3 reads CATSGGPGPNVLTF. In nucleotides, the CDR3 is TGTGCCACCAGTGGGGGGCCGGGGCCCAACGTCCTGACTTTC.

This chain's CDR3 is CASSLGALNTQYF. CDR3 coding DNA: TGTGCCAGCAGCTTAGGGGCTCTGAATACGCAGTATTTT. This rearrangement joins TRBV7-8 to TRBJ2-3, with no clear D. CDR3 length equals 13 residues. Trimming removed 1 base at V and 7 bases at J, with 9 bases between. CDR1 and CDR2 (germline): SGHVS, FQNEAQ.

The chain joins TRBV4-2 to TRBJ1-5; maybe TRBD1 (5 bases). Germline values: CDR1 LGHNA, CDR2 YNFKEQ. The V gene lost 3 bases and the J gene lost 4 bases, with 28 bases spanning the gap. The CDR3 extends over 20 amino acids. Written as DNA, the CDR3 is TGTGCCAGCAGCCAGGCCCCCGTTTTAGGGCTGATCAGGGAAAATCAGCCCCAGCATTTT. Encoded protein: CASSQAPVLGLIRENQPQHF.

The sample holds one count of this clonotype. The rearrangement links TRBV7-8 to TRBJ1-5; D is undetermined. The CDR3 is 12 amino acids. From germline, CDR1 is SGHVS and CDR2 FQNEAQ. Trimming removed 5 bases from V and 6 bases from J, with 8 bases in between. The CDR3 region has the DNA TGTGCCAGCAGCCAAGTGAGTCAGCCCCAGCATTTT. Its translation: CASSQVSQPQHF.

With respect to this clonotype: A read error may be the cause here, since a much bigger clone is one base away. V and J are TRBV20-1 and TRBJ2-3; D might be TRBD1 or TRBD2, each matching 5 bases. The V end was cut by 6 bases, the J end by 8 bases, with 15 bases between. Germline V gives CDR1 DFQATT, CDR2 SNEGSKA (reference sequence). CDR3 length equals 12 residues. CDR3 loop: CSAINQGVTQYF. The CDR3 bases are TGCAGTGCGATAAATCAGGGAGTTACGCAGTATTTT.

This clonotype was picked up a small number of times. J is TRBJ1-5 and V is TRBV5-3, with no clear D. TRBV5-3 is given ORF status, its function remaining uncertain. V was clipped by 4 bases and J by 7 bases, with 21 bases between them. The CDR3 spans 16 residues. The CDR3 here is CARSRNEGKGSQPQHF. The CDR3, as DNA: TGTGCCAGAAGCCGTAACGAGGGTAAGGGTAGCCAGCCCCAGCATTTT.

The chain has TRBV3-1 and TRBJ2-1; 9 bases are a match to TRBD1. The CDR3 spans 12 residues. Per germline, CDR1 LGHDT and CDR2 YNNKEL (reference sequence). The junction had 1 base not matched to a gene; V was cut back by 4 bases and J by 9 bases. The CDR3 nucleotides read TGTGCCAGCAGCCGGACAGGGGCTGAGCAGTTCTTC. Translation gives CASSRTGAEQFF.

This clonotype was seen a handful of times. V usage is TRBV3-1 and J usage is TRBJ2-7; D gene unclear. The V end lost 2 bases, the J end lost 0 bases, and 5 bases lay between the germline ends. The CDR3 totals 13 residues. CDR1 is LGHDT, CDR2 YNNKEL, per germline (reference sequence). CDR3 loop: CASSQPPSYEQYF. CDR3 nucleotide sequence: TGTGCCAGCAGCCAACCGCCCTCCTACGAGCAGTACTTC.

The DNA for the CDR3 is TGTGCCAGCAGCTTATTAATTCGGAGAGACAGGGCCCCTGAAGCTTTCTTT. Its protein product is CASSLLIRRDRAPEAFF. The genes are TRBV7-9 and TRBJ1-1, with TRBD1 matching over 7 bases. The CDR3 is 17 amino acids. The germline V gene has CDR1 SEHNR and CDR2 FQNEAQ (reference sequence). After removal of 2 bases from V and 6 bases from J, the junction contained 15 bases not matched to a gene. The full variable domain, in which reference TRBV7-9 and TRBJ1-1 provide the parts outside the CDR3, is DTGVSQNPRHKITKRGQNVTFRCDPISEHNRLYWYRQTLGQGPEFLTYFQNEAQLEKSRLLSDRFSAERPKGSFSTLEIQRTEQGDSAMYLCASSLLIRRDRAPEAFFGQGTRLTVV.

The rearrangement joins TRBV30 to TRBJ2-5; D may be TRBD2 (5 bases). Between the trimmed V and J ends, which lost 3 bases and 2 bases, there was a span of 13 bases. Per germline, CDR1 GTSNPN and CDR2 SVGIG (reference sequence). This CDR3 region has 14 residues. The CDR3: CAWSFDRGQETQYF. DNA for the CDR3: TGTGCCTGGAGCTTCGATCGGGGACAAGAGACCCAGTACTTC.

This clonotype was counted a few times. The V gene is TRBV30, the J gene TRBJ2-5; 9 nucleotides match TRBD2. CDR1 GTSNPN and CDR2 SVGIG come from the germline V gene (reference sequence). V shed 2 bases and J 4 bases; nucleotides not matched to a gene: 2. The CDR3 has 13 residues. CDR3 loop: CAWSLRGGETQYF. CDR3 nucleotide sequence: TGTGCCTGGAGTCTGCGGGGGGGAGAGACCCAGTACTTC.

V is TRBV7-8 and J is TRBJ2-1; D may be TRBD1 or TRBD2 (6 bases each). The germline gives CDR1 SGHVS, CDR2 FQNEAQ. The CDR3 sequence is 15 residues long. The V and J ends lost 5 bases and 3 bases respectively, with 14 bases between them. CDR3 amino acids: CASSPLGGGYNEQFF. The CDR3 nucleotides read TGTGCCAGCAGCCCGTTGGGGGGCGGCTACAATGAGCAGTTCTTC.

This clonotype was observed a handful of times. The chain is built from TRBV4-3 and TRBJ2-2; weak D call: TRBD2 (5 bases). The germline V and J ends were trimmed by 1 base and 7 bases, with 13 bases remaining between them. The CDR3 consists of 15 residues. Germline-derived CDR1 and CDR2 are LGHNA and YSLEER. DNA for the CDR3: TGCGCCAGCAGCCAAGTGACGGGGTCGAACGGGGAGCTGTTTTTT. This codes for CASSQVTGSNGELFF.

The chain joins TRBV20-1 to TRBJ2-5, with 10 positions matching TRBD2. V trimming: 5 bases; J trimming: 1 base; junction bases outside the gene matches: 13. Germline loops: CDR1 DFQATT, CDR2 SNEGSKA (reference sequence). The CDR3 has 17 amino acids. CDR3 sequence reads: CSAHLGLAGDTQETQYF. CDR3 nucleotides: TGCAGTGCTCATCTGGGGCTAGCGGGGGACACCCAAGAGACCCAGTACTTC.

This clonotype was detected only a few times. CDR3 residues: CASSPRGEGTEAFF. CDR3 nucleotides: TGTGCCAGCTCACCCAGGGGAGAGGGCACTGAAGCTTTCTTT. The rearrangement links TRBV18 to TRBJ1-1, with D possibly matching TRBD1 (6 bases). V was pared by 3 bases and J by 4 bases, with 12 bases between. The CDR3 loop spans 14 amino acids. CDR1 is KGHSH, CDR2 LQKENI, per germline. The full variable domain, its missing parts supplied by reference TRBV18 and TRBJ1-1, is NAGVMQNPRHLVRRRGQEARLRCSPMKGHSHVYWYRQLPEEGLKFMVYLQKENIIDESGMPKERFSAEFPKEGPSILRIQQVVRGDSAAYFCASSPRGEGTEAFFGQGTRLTVV.

The chain links TRBV20-1 to TRBJ1-2; D is undetermined. With 7 bases removed from V and 2 bases from J, the gap between germline ends came to 8 bases. Germline CDR1 reads DFQATT; CDR2 reads SNEGSKA (reference sequence). The CDR3 has 11 residues. The CDR3 reads CSVQANYGYTF. CDR3 sequence (DNA): TGCAGTGTTCAGGCGAACTATGGCTACACCTTC.

This clonotype was picked up a small number of times. The chain links TRBV5-6 to TRBJ1-5; weak D call: TRBD1 (6 bases). V was clipped by 4 bases and J by 3 bases, with 11 bases between them. Germline CDR1 and CDR2: SGHDT and YYEEEE. The CDR3 consists of 14 residues. The CDR3 loop reads CASSRQGFNQPQHF. DNA of the CDR3: TGTGCCAGCAGCCGCCAGGGGTTCAATCAGCCCCAGCATTTT.

This sequence joins TRBV2 and TRBJ1-2; the match to TRBD1 covers 9 bases. Germline-derived CDR1 and CDR2 are SNHLY and FYNNEI. This CDR3 has 12 residues. With 9 bases clipped from V and 5 bases from J, the junction kept 4 bases outside the gene matches. The CDR3 DNA is TGTGCCAGTACCGGGACAGGGTATGGCTACACCTTC. It yields the protein CASTGTGYGYTF. Combining the CDR3 with reference TRBV2 and TRBJ1-2 gives the whole variable domain EPEVTQTPSHQVTQMGQEVILRCVPISNHLYFYWYRQILGQKVEFLVSFYNNEISEKSEIFDDQFSVERPDGSNFTLKIRSTKLEDSAMYFCASTGTGYGYTFGSGTRLTVV.

The chain couples TRBV20-1 to TRBJ2-5; D gene unclear. Trimming stripped 4 bases from V and 7 bases from J, with 7 bases between. Germline V CDR1 and CDR2: DFQATT, SNEGSKA (reference sequence). The CDR3 extends over 10 amino acids. In DNA, the CDR3 is TGCAGTGCTATGAGTGGGACCCAGTACTTC. Translating it yields CSAMSGTQYF.

This clonotype was detected many times. The chain employs TRBV7-8 and TRBJ2-3; 11 bases are shared with TRBD2. Germline-derived CDR1 and CDR2 are SGHVS and FQNEAQ. CDR3 length: 16 residues. J lost 1 base, V lost 3 bases, and 3 bases had no gene match. The CDR3 loop is CASSFPLAGGTDTQYF. CDR3 DNA sequence: TGTGCCAGCAGCTTCCCACTAGCGGGGGGCACAGATACGCAGTATTTT.

This clonotype appeared many times. The chain combines TRBV6-5 with TRBJ2-3, with 14 bases matching TRBD2. CDR1 and CDR2 from the germline V gene are MNHEY and SVGAGI. V shed 0 bases and J 1 base; nucleotides not matched to a gene: 6. The CDR3 is made up of 19 amino acids. The CDR3 sequence is CASSYSGLAGGSGTDTQYF. CDR3 DNA: TGTGCCAGCAGTTACTCCGGACTAGCGGGGGGCTCTGGCACAGATACGCAGTATTTT.

This clonotype turned up a few times. The chain carries TRBV4-1 and TRBJ1-1; D may be TRBD1 (5 bases). The CDR3 length is 15 residues. Per germline, CDR1 MGHRA and CDR2 YSYEKL. The V end was cut by 3 bases, the J end by 5 bases, with 16 bases between. The CDR3 spells CASSQGRVSGTEAFF. The CDR3, as DNA: TGCGCCAGCAGCCAGGGCAGGGTTTCTGGGACTGAAGCTTTCTTT.

This clonotype was seen a handful of times. This chain joins TRBV25-1 and TRBJ2-2, with D possibly matching TRBD2 (5 bases). Per germline, CDR1 MGHDK and CDR2 SYGVNS. This CDR3 region has 10 residues. V dropped 9 bases and J dropped 7 bases, with 6 bases sitting between them. CDR3 coding DNA: TGTGCCAGTCGGGGCGGGGAGCTGTTTTTT. Encoded protein: CASRGGELFF.